This T cell receptor (beta chain) emerged from a study of shared clonotypes between healthy human individuals. The germline CDR1 and CDR2 sequences are SGHVS and FQNEAQ. The CDR3 has 16 residues. V was pared by 1 base and J by 5 bases, with 15 bases between. Only CD45RO-negative cells positively selected for CCR7 counted as naive CD8 cells, so terminally differentiated effector memory CD45RA+ cells were excluded. Authors' methods: Junction-only sequences without quality scores came from ImmunoSEQ, so filtering differed. Using immunoSEQ multiplex PCR, the repertoire was profiled, and TCRdb retains in-frame clones only, with some absent. V, J and clone size derive from that table, while D and trimming were established from the DNA sequence. The sample has about 580,000 clones; nearly 98% are singletons.

This TCR came from a man aged 25 to 40 in good health. The sequencing input was naive CD8+ T cells sorted from blood. V and J are TRBV7-8 and TRBJ2-1; D is possibly TRBD2 (6 bases). This chain's CDR3 is CASSLVLGLADNEQFF. The DNA of the CDR3 is TGTGCCAGCAGCTTAGTTCTTGGGTTAGCGGACAATGAGCAGTTCTTC.